This T cell receptor beta chain emerged from a study of blood T cell repertoires in COVID-19. Study summary: From T cells, B-cell-depleted T cells, or PBMCs came the material, which was cDNA or gDNA.

Study processing details: Nucleated cell counts were estimated from reference gene primer amplification. Measured with immunoSEQ multiplex PCR; TCRdb has only the in-frame clones, and not every one. V and J calls and clone size are copied from that table; D and trimming were computed from the DNA. The repertoire has roughly 300,000 clones, 86% of them found once; the top ten carry approximately 12%. V was pared by 3 bases and J by 9 bases, with 15 bases between. Germline V gene sequence: CDR1 MDHEN, CDR2 SYDVKM. CDR3 length equals 14 residues. The genes are TRBV28 and TRBJ1-3; D is perhaps TRBD1 (6 bases). The receptor was isolated from a woman aged 30 to 39 with COVID-19, enrolled during active disease. Source material: peripheral blood. The CDR3 DNA reads TGTGCCAGCAGTTTGTCAGGGGTAGCAAGCACCATATATTTT. It codes for CASSLSGVASTIYF. Supplemented by reference TRBV28 and TRBJ1-3, the full variable domain reads DVKVTQSSRYLVKRTGEKVFLECVQDMDHENMFWYRQDPGLGLRLIYFSYDVKMKEKGDIPEGYSVSREKKERFSLILESASTNQTSMYLCASSLSGVASTIYFGEGSWLTVV.